The following is a T cell receptor beta chain sequence with its context. Its antigen is not known. The sample belongs to a study of T cells after yellow fever vaccination. Study-wide findings and caveats: Weaker overall was a secondary response that nonetheless peaked faster, on day 5 versus 15.

V trimming: 6 bases; J trimming: 6 bases; junction bases outside the gene matches: 3. This CDR3 comprises 13 residues. Germline-derived CDR1 and CDR2 are WSHSY and SAAADI. Via MiXCR, TCRdb re-called the 5' RACE reads, giving one row per CDR3 protein. The sample includes about 120,000 distinct CDR3 sequences, approximately 16% of them seen just once. The sample in question was CD8+ T cells sorted from PBMCs, obtained 5 days after the yellow fever booster vaccination. This sequence joins TRBV10-2 and TRBJ1-4; TRBD1 aligns across 8 bases. This TCR came from a man between 18 and 35 years old who received the YFV17D yellow fever vaccine. This CDR3 is CASRTGEDEKLFF. In nucleotides, the CDR3 is TGCGCCAGCAGGACAGGGGAGGATGAAAAACTGTTTTTT.